This T cell receptor (beta chain) was recovered during a study of CD8 T cells in Susac syndrome. An input of about 0.45 to 1 ug of RNA was subjected to reverse transcription using random hexamers. TCRdb analysed the immunoSEQ multiplex PCR reads with MiXCR anew, one entry per CDR3 protein. The sample has around 130,000 distinct CDR3 sequences; 90% to 95% are singletons. The germline V gene has CDR1 ENHRY and CDR2 SYGVKD. Trimming took off 7 bases at V and 2 bases at J, with 15 bases between the two ends. The CDR3 runs to 16 residues. Broader study findings: The study conceded that relatively few individuals underwent its TCR sequencing and HLA analysis.

A word on this clonotype: Its antigen is as yet unknown.

This chain links TRBV10-3 with TRBJ1-6, with D uncertain. The clonotype was recovered from a human donor with multiple sclerosis. The source material was CD4+ T cells from PBMCs. In nucleotides, the CDR3 is TGTGCCATCACCGACGGGAAAGGGACCTATAATTCACCCCTCCACTTT. Translation: CAITDGKGTYNSPLHF.